Below, 25 T cell receptor beta chains from the same sample are listed, as sequenced in a study of T-cell memory formation after mild COVID-19 (dated by TCRdb to the early 2020s). Libraries came from 5' RACE. TCRdb lists the instrument as Illumina NovaSeq 6000. The raw public reads went through TCRdb reprocessing: fastp at Q25, MiXCR clone calling, in-frame beta chains kept. Merged by CDR3 protein, the rows form single entries marked with the most common genes and DNA. This sample gives about 90,000 distinct CDR3 sequences in total; roughly an eighth of them show up just once. Clones ranked in the top ten supply roughly a quarter of the sample. Sequencing input: PBMCs or a T cell subset sorted from them (not recorded which). All receptors come from an adult woman who had mild COVID-19 (a few samples of this study predate the infection). The sample titles of this study are shuffled in the database, so cell type and time point are left out; the donor was told from shared clones.

This clonotype was seen a few times. The CDR3 sequence: CASSVGWNTEAFF. The CDR3 DNA reads TGTGCCAGCAGTGTAGGCTGGAACACTGAAGCTTTCTTT. The chain links TRBV2 to TRBJ1-1; D not resolved. The germline V and J ends were trimmed by 4 bases and 1 base, with 7 bases remaining between them. The CDR3 is 13 residues long. Germline V gene sequence: CDR1 SNHLY, CDR2 FYNNEI.

The V call is TRBV25-1, the J call TRBJ2-1; D gene unclear. Between the trimmed V and J ends, which lost 3 bases and 5 bases, there was a span of 14 bases. The CDR3 has 15 residues. The germline CDR1 and CDR2 sequences are MGHDK and SYGVNS. The CDR3 sequence: CASSDPSAGHNEQFF. DNA of the CDR3: TGTGCCAGCAGTGACCCCTCAGCTGGACACAATGAGCAGTTCTTC.

In its sample, this clonotype was seen a few times. V usage is TRBV11-2 and J usage is TRBJ1-5; maybe TRBD1 (5 bases). The CDR3 loop spans 16 amino acids. V lost 0 bases, J lost 6 bases, and 15 bases lay in between. Germline V gene sequence: CDR1 SGHAT, CDR2 FQNNGV. The CDR3 sequence is CASSLDAGPETQPQHF. DNA for the CDR3: TGTGCCAGCAGCTTAGATGCAGGGCCCGAAACTCAGCCCCAGCATTTT.

This clonotype was seen a handful of times. V gene TRBV5-6 combines with J gene TRBJ2-2; 9 positions agree with TRBD1. The length of the CDR3 is 18 residues. The V gene end was trimmed by 3 bases and the J gene end by 1 base; junction bases not matched to a gene: 10. Germline V lookup: CDR1 SGHDT, CDR2 YYEEEE. CDR3: CASSSLLPGQGNTGELFF. The CDR3 DNA is TGTGCCAGCAGCTCCCTTTTACCGGGACAGGGGAACACCGGGGAGCTGTTTTTT.

This clonotype came up a few times. The chain carries TRBV30 and TRBJ2-1; possibly TRBD2 for D (6 bases). V was cut by 2 bases and J by 7 bases, with 18 bases left in between. CDR1 GTSNPN and CDR2 SVGIG come from the germline V gene (reference sequence). The CDR3 loop spans 15 amino acids. Here the CDR3 DNA reads TGTGCCTGGAGTAGGGACTTCAACGCAGAGAATGAGCAGTTCTTC. Its protein is CAWSRDFNAENEQFF.

This clonotype was counted only a few times. The genes are TRBV12-3 or TRBV12-4 and TRBJ1-2, with no clear D. The CDR3 sequence is 12 residues long. The V end was cut by 6 bases, the J end by 4 bases, with 9 bases between. The CDR3 nucleotides are TGTGCCAGCAGCCCGGACTCCTATGGCTACACCTTC. Its translation: CASSPDSYGYTF.

V is TRBV24-1 and J is TRBJ2-7; D gene ambiguous. V was trimmed by 5 bases and J by 7 bases, leaving 17 bases between them. Per the germline V gene, CDR1 is KGHDR and CDR2 is SFDVKD. The CDR3 runs to 14 residues. The DNA of the CDR3 is TGTGCCACCAGTGGTACATCGAAAGGGCATGAGCAGTACTTC. It specifies CATSGTSKGHEQYF.

V usage is TRBV4-1 and J usage is TRBJ2-3, with TRBD2 identical over 13 bases. Per germline, CDR1 MGHRA and CDR2 YSYEKL. V shed 1 base, J shed 5 bases, and the junction held 3 bases outside the gene matches. This CDR3 has 16 residues. The CDR3 DNA is TGCGCCAGCAGCCAAGGGACTAGCGGGGGTCAAGATACGCAGTATTTT. Amino acids: CASSQGTSGGQDTQYF.

This clonotype was seen a handful of times. CDR3 coding DNA: TGTGCCAGTAGTATCACCGGGACAGGGAATCAGCCCCAGCATTTT. Residues: CASSITGTGNQPQHF. The chain employs TRBV19 and TRBJ1-5; 9 bases are shared with TRBD1. The CDR3 is 15 residues long. Germline CDR1 LNHDA, CDR2 SQIVND (reference sequence). Trimming took 3 bases from V and 4 from J; bases not matched to a gene: 4.

This clonotype has more than one count but fewer than ten. The rearrangement uses TRBV7-9 and TRBJ2-1; 7 bases are a match to TRBD1. Germline V gene sequence: CDR1 SEHNR, CDR2 FQNEAQ (reference sequence). The V and J ends lost 4 bases and 4 bases, in that order; junction bases with no gene match: 10. The CDR3 has 16 amino acids. The CDR3 sequence is CASSSSTGDLYNEQFF. The CDR3 nucleotides read TGTGCCAGCAGCTCCAGTACAGGGGACCTATACAATGAGCAGTTCTTC. Together with reference TRBV7-9 and TRBJ2-1, the CDR3 gives the full variable domain: DTGVSQNPRHKITKRGQNVTFRCDPISEHNRLYWYRQTLGQGPEFLTYFQNEAQLEKSRLLSDRFSAERPKGSFSTLEIQRTEQGDSAMYLCASSSSTGDLYNEQFFGPGTRLTVL.

This clonotype was recorded a few times. CDR3 sequence: CSAEPSVLPDTQYF. CDR3 DNA sequence: TGCAGTGCCGAGCCTAGCGTCTTGCCAGATACGCAGTATTTT. The gene calls are TRBV20-1 and TRBJ2-3; D might be TRBD2 (6 bases). The CDR3 loop spans 14 amino acids. Germline values: CDR1 DFQATT, CDR2 SNEGSKA (reference sequence). V was cut by 6 bases and J by 4 bases, with 17 bases left in between.

This clonotype has just a few counts. This chain links TRBV24-1 with TRBJ2-2; D is undetermined. The V gene's germline CDR1 is KGHDR and CDR2 SFDVKD. The CDR3 loop spans 11 amino acids. V shed 9 bases and J shed 3 bases, with 4 bases lying between them. CDR3 in DNA: TGTGCCACCGGCCACACCGGGGAGCTGTTTTTT. It yields the protein CATGHTGELFF.

In this sample, this clonotype turned up a few times. This chain connects TRBV7-9 to TRBJ2-7; TRBD1 matches 8 bases. With V trimmed by 5 bases and J by 4 bases, 13 bases remained unmatched. This CDR3 contains 16 residues. From germline, CDR1 is SEHNR and CDR2 FQNEAQ (reference sequence). The CDR3 loop reads CASSPPSTGVLYEQYF. The CDR3 bases are TGTGCCAGCAGCCCACCCTCGACAGGGGTATTGTACGAGCAGTACTTC.

The chain uses TRBV30 and TRBJ2-2, with 8 bases matching TRBD1. CDR1 and CDR2 (germline): GTSNPN, SVGIG (reference sequence). After removal of 7 bases from V and 1 base from J, the junction contained 2 bases not matched to a gene. This CDR3 region has 13 residues. CDR3 in amino acids: CASGTGNTGELFF. The CDR3, as DNA: TGTGCCTCCGGGACAGGGAACACCGGGGAGCTGTTTTTT.

Of note for this clonotype: A much larger clone differs from this one at a single base, so this may be a read error. J is TRBJ2-1 and V is TRBV4-2; a weak D match, TRBD2 (5 bases). The DNA end is a closer match to TRBJ2-7, so the J assignment may be wrong. The germline gives CDR1 LGHNA, CDR2 YNFKEQ. This CDR3 has 16 residues. The CDR3 here is CASSQLGELPGDEQYF. The CDR3 nucleotides are TGTGCCAGCAGCCAATTGGGAGAGCTCCCCGGCGATGAGCAGTACTTC.

The chain recombines TRBV12-3 or TRBV12-4 with TRBJ2-3; tentatively, D is TRBD2 (5 bases). The V end lost 3 bases, the J end lost 3 bases, and 10 bases lay between the germline ends. The CDR3 totals 14 residues. The CDR3 DNA is TGTGCCAGCAGTTTCGGTCCGGGGACAGATACGCAGTATTTT. Protein product: CASSFGPGTDTQYF.

This clonotype was picked up many times. This chain links TRBV12-3 or TRBV12-4 with TRBJ2-1; the match to TRBD2 covers 7 bases. V trimming: 4 bases; J trimming: 6 bases; junction bases outside the gene matches: 3. The CDR3 consists of 13 residues. This CDR3 is CASSSGTTNEQFF. For the CDR3, the DNA is TGTGCCAGCAGTTCCGGGACTACCAATGAGCAGTTCTTC.

This clonotype has more than one count but fewer than ten. This chain connects TRBV25-1 to TRBJ2-2, with D unresolved. Germline V gives CDR1 MGHDK, CDR2 SYGVNS. This CDR3 is built from 13 residues. Between the trimmed V and J ends, which lost 7 bases and 4 bases, there was a span of 10 bases. For the CDR3, the DNA is TGTGCCAGCACGGGCCACATCACCGGGGAGCTGTTTTTT. It specifies CASTGHITGELFF. The entire variable domain, with the rest obtained from reference TRBV25-1 and TRBJ2-2, is as follows: EADIYQTPRYLVIGTGKKITLECSQTMGHDKMYWYQQDPGMELHLIHYSYGVNSTEKGDLSSESTVSRIRTEHFPLTLESARPSHTSQYLCASTGHITGELFFGEGSRLTVL.

The chain carries TRBV7-9 and TRBJ1-2, with 8 bases lining up with TRBD1. Germline trimming cut 3 bases from V and 6 bases from J; bases unmatched to any gene: 12. The CDR3 extends over 16 amino acids. Germline V gene sequence: CDR1 SEHNR, CDR2 FQNEAQ (reference sequence). For the CDR3, the DNA is TGTGCCAGCAGCTTTCGGACAGGGCCCGGCTTTGATGGCTACACCTTC. Protein product: CASSFRTGPGFDGYTF.

This clonotype turned up a few times. The rearrangement uses TRBV27 and TRBJ2-1, with 8 bases fitting TRBD1. The CDR3 runs to 15 residues. Germline assignment: CDR1 MNHEY and CDR2 SMNVEV (reference sequence). V shed 0 bases and J 5 bases; nucleotides not matched to a gene: 3. CDR3 sequence: CASSLSGGQDNEQFF. For the CDR3, the DNA is TGTGCCAGCAGTTTATCAGGGGGACAGGACAATGAGCAGTTCTTC.

The rearrangement uses TRBV19 and TRBJ2-2, with D perhaps matching TRBD1 (9 bases). V lost 4 bases and J 4 bases, leaving 19 bases between the germline ends. The CDR3 spans 17 residues. Germline V CDR1 and CDR2: LNHDA, SQIVND (reference sequence). Written as DNA, the CDR3 is TGTGCCAGTAGTACGGCCGGGGGGGACAGGGTCACCGGGGAGCTGTTTTTT. Translating gives CASSTAGGDRVTGELFF.

This clonotype was seen a handful of times. The chain recombines TRBV4-3 with TRBJ2-7, with D tentatively TRBD2 (5 bases). CDR1 LGHNA and CDR2 YSLEER come from the germline V gene. The CDR3 is 13 amino acids. The V end lost 3 bases, the J end lost 4 bases, and 10 bases lay between the germline ends. CDR3 sequence (DNA): TGCGCCAGCAGCCACGGACTCTCATACGAGCAGTACTTC. Translating it yields CASSHGLSYEQYF.

The gene calls are TRBV7-8 and TRBJ2-5; D may correspond to TRBD1 or TRBD2 (5 bases each). V was pared by 4 bases and J by 4 bases, with 19 bases between. This CDR3 is built from 16 residues. Germline assignment: CDR1 SGHVS and CDR2 FQNEAQ. The CDR3 protein is CASSYRPGPMRETQYF. DNA of the CDR3: TGTGCCAGCAGCTATAGACCGGGACCCATGCGAGAGACCCAGTACTTC.

This clonotype was seen only a few times. The chain links TRBV12-3 or TRBV12-4 to TRBJ2-1; D is unresolved. V lost 8 bases, J lost 0 bases, and 11 bases lay in between. The CDR3 totals 14 residues. The CDR3 spells CASQLLSSYNEQFF. The CDR3 coding sequence is TGTGCCAGCCAATTACTTAGCTCCTACAATGAGCAGTTCTTC.

The chain joins TRBV4-1 to TRBJ2-3; D might be TRBD1 or TRBD2, each matching 5 bases. This CDR3 has 16 amino acids. CDR1 MGHRA and CDR2 YSYEKL come from the germline V gene. Trimming cost V 4 bases and J 2 bases, with 16 bases left between them. CDR3 sequence: CASSLPRVGVTDTQYF. As DNA, the CDR3 is TGCGCCAGCAGCCTCCCTAGGGTGGGGGTCACAGATACGCAGTATTTT.